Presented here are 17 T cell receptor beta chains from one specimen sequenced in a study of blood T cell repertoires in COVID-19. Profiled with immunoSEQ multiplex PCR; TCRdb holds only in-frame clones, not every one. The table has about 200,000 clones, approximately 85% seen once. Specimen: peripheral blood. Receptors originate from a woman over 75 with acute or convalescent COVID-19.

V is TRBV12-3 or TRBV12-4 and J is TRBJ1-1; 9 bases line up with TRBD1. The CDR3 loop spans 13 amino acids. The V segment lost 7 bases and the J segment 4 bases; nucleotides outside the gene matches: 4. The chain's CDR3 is CASNDRGVTEAFF. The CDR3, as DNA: TGTGCCAGCAACGACAGGGGGGTCACTGAAGCTTTCTTT.

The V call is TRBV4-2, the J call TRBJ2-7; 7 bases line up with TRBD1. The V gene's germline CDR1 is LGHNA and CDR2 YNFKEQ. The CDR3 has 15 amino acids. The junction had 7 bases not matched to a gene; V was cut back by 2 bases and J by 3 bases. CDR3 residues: CASSQTIRQGYEQYF. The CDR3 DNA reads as TGTGCCAGCAGCCAAACAATCAGACAGGGCTACGAGCAGTACTTC.

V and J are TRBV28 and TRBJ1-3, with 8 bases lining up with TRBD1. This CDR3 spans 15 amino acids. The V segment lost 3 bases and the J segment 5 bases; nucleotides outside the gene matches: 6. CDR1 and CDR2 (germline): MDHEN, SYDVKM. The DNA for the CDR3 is TGTGCCAGCAGTTTCTCTCGGACAGGGAGAAACACCATATATTTT. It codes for CASSFSRTGRNTIYF.

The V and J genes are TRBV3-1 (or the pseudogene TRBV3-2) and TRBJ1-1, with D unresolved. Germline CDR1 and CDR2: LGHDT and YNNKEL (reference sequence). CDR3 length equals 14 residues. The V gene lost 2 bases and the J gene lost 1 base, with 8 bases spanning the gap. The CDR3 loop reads CASSQPGPNTEAFF. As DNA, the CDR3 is TGTGCCAGCAGCCAACCGGGTCCGAACACTGAAGCTTTCTTT.

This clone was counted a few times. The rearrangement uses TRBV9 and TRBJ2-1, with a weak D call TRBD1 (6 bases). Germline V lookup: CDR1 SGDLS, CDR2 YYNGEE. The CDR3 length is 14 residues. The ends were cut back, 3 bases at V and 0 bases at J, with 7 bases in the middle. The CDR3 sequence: CASSEDSSYNEQFF. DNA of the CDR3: TGTGCCAGCAGCGAGGACAGCTCCTACAATGAGCAGTTCTTC.

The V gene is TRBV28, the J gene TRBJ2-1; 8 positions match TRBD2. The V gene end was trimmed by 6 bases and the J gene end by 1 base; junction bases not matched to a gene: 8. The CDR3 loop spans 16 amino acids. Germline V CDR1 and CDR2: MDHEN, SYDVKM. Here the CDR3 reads CASRRISGGSYNEQFF. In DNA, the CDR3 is TGTGCCAGCAGGCGGATCAGCGGGGGTTCCTACAATGAGCAGTTCTTC.

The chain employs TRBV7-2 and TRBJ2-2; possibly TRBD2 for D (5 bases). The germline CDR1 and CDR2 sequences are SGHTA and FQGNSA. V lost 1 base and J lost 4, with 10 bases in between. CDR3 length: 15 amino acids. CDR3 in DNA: TGTGCCAGCAGCTTAGAGCTAGCCTCCACCGGGGAGCTGTTTTTT. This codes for CASSLELASTGELFF.

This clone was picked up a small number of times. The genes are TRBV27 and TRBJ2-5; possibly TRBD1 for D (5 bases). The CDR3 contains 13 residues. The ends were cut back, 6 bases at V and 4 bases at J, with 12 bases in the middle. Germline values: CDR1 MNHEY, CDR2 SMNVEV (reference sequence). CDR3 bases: TGTGCCAGCAGCCCCGAAGGGGCAGAGACCCAGTACTTC. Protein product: CASSPEGAETQYF.

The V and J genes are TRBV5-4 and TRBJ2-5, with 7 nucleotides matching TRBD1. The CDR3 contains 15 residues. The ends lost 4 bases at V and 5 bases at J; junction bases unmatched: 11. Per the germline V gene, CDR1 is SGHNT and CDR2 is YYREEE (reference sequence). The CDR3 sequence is CASSDRTGVVETQYF. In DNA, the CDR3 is TGTGCCAGCAGCGATCGCACAGGGGTTGTTGAGACCCAGTACTTC.

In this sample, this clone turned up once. DNA of the CDR3: TGTGCCAGCACTCCTACAGGGGTGGAGACCCAGTACTTC. It encodes CASTPTGVETQYF. The chain uses TRBV12-3 or TRBV12-4 and TRBJ2-5, with TRBD1 matching over 7 bases. V dropped 7 bases and J dropped 5; count of bases not matched to a gene: 7. The CDR3 extends over 13 amino acids.

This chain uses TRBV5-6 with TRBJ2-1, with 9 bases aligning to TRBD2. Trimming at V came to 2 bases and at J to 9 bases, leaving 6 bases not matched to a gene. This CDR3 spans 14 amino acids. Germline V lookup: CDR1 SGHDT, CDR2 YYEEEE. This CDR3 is CASSFRGRATEQFF. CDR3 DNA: TGTGCCAGCAGCTTTCGCGGGAGGGCCACTGAGCAGTTCTTC. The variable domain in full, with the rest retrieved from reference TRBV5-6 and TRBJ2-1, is DAGVTQSPTHLIKTRGQQVTLRCSPKSGHDTVSWYQQALGQGPQFIFQYYEEEERQRGNFPDRFSGHQFPNYSSELNVNALLLGDSALYLCASSFRGRATEQFFGPGTRLTVL.

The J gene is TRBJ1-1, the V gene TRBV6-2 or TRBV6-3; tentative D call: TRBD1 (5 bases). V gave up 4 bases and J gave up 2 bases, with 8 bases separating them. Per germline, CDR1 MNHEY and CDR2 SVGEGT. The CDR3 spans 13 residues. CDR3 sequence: CASSWTPNTEAFF. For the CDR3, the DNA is TGTGCCAGCAGTTGGACACCCAACACTGAAGCTTTCTTT.

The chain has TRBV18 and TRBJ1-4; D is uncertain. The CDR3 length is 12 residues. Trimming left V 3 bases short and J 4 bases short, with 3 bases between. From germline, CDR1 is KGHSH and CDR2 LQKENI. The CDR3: CASSPFNEKLFF. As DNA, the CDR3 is TGTGCCAGCTCACCCTTTAATGAAAAACTGTTTTTT.

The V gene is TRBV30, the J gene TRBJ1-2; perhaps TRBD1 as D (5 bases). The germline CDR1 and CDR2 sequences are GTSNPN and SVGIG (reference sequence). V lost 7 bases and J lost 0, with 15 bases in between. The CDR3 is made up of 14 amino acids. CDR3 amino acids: CAYQGGTANYGYTF. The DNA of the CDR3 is TGTGCCTACCAGGGTGGAACCGCTAACTATGGCTACACCTTC.

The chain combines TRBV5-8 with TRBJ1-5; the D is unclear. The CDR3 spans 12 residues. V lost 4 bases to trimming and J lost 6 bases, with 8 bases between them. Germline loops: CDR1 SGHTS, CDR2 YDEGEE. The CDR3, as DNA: TGTGCCAGCAGCACCACGGTTCAGCCCCAGCATTTT. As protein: CASSTTVQPQHF. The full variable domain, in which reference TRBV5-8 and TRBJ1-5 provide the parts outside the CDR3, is EAGVTQSPTHLIKTRGQQATLRCSPISGHTSVYWYQQALGLGLQFLLWYDEGEERNRGNFPPRFSGRQFPNYSSELNVNALELEDSALYLCASSTTVQPQHFGDGTRLSIL.

The CDR3 reads CASSLGQGMETQYF. DNA of the CDR3: TGTGCCAGCAGCTTAGGACAGGGGATGGAGACCCAGTACTTC. The chain is built from TRBV7-9 and TRBJ2-5, with 8 bases identical to TRBD1. Losses at the gene ends were 1 base for V and 5 bases for J; bases not matched to a gene: 3. The CDR3 runs 14 residues. Germline assignment: CDR1 SEHNR and CDR2 FQNEAQ (reference sequence). Combining the CDR3 with reference TRBV7-9 and TRBJ2-5 gives the whole variable domain DTGVSQNPRHKITKRGQNVTFRCDPISEHNRLYWYRQTLGQGPEFLTYFQNEAQLEKSRLLSDRFSAERPKGSFSTLEIQRTEQGDSAMYLCASSLGQGMETQYFGPGTRLLVL.

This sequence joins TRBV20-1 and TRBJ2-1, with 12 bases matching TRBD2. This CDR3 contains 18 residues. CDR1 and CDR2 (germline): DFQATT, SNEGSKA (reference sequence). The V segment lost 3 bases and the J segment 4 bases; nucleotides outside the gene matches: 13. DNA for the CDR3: TGCAGTGCTAGTCTAGCGGGAGGGCTTAACGCGGGATACAATGAGCAGTTCTTC. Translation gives CSASLAGGLNAGYNEQFF.